These T cell receptor beta chains were read from a single sample in a study of shared clonotypes between healthy human individuals. The method was immunoSEQ multiplex PCR; TCRdb's version includes in-frame clones alone and lacks a portion of them. The sample has around 1,900,000 clones, just over 90% seen once. The sequencing sample was made of naive CD8+ T cells from PBMCs. The source of these receptors is a man between 18 and 35 years old in good health. Some clones in this sample may be carry-over from other donors' samples. The CDR3 runs from the conserved cysteine through the conserved F or W. The order of the fields is clone size, J gene, V gene, D gene, CDR3 protein, CDR3 DNA. D genes are given only for firm matches. Clone size is given for some rows only: seen once, a few or many times, or a class if the clone is expanded.

size: NA
J: TRBJ2-1
V: TRBV29-1
D: TRBD2
CDR3: CSANGGGYNEQFF
DNA: TGCAGCGCCAATGGGGGGGGCTACAATGAGCAGTTCTTC

size: NA
J: TRBJ2-1
V: TRBV11-2
D: TRBD2
CDR3: CASSLFSGRNYNEQFF
DNA: TGTGCCAGCAGTCTCTTTAGCGGGAGGAATTACAATGAGCAGTTCTTC

size: once
J: TRBJ1-2
V: TRBV13
D: TRBD1
CDR3: CASSSSGTGSFGYGYTF
DNA: TGTGCCAGCAGCTCCTCCGGGACAGGGTCTTTTGGCTATGGCTACACCTTC

size: NA
J: TRBJ1-1
V: TRBV27
D: TRBD1
CDR3: CASTESGWTGSEAFF
DNA: TGTGCCAGCACCGAGAGTGGGTGGACAGGGTCTGAAGCTTTCTTT

size: NA
J: TRBJ1-5
V: TRBV4-1
D: NA
CDR3: CASSQDRGASQPQHF
DNA: TGCGCCAGCAGCCAAGATCGGGGGGCAAGTCAGCCCCAGCATTTT

size: NA
J: TRBJ2-7
V: TRBV19
D: NA
CDR3: CASSIKGWERQYF
DNA: TGTGCCAGTAGTATTAAAGGGTGGGAGAGGCAGTACTTC

size: NA
J: TRBJ2-7
V: TRBV6-4
D: NA
CDR3: CASSEGIGGEYEQYF
DNA: TGTGCCAGCAGTGAGGGTATCGGCGGGGAGTACGAGCAGTACTTC

size: NA
J: TRBJ2-6
V: TRBV28
D: NA
CDR3: CASWGAGANVLTF
DNA: TGTGCCAGTTGGGGAGCCGGGGCCAACGTCCTGACTTTC

size: NA
J: TRBJ1-5
V: TRBV6-4
D: TRBD1
CDR3: CASGSTGGAYQPQHF
DNA: TGTGCCAGCGGGTCAACAGGGGGCGCGTATCAGCCCCAGCATTTT

size: once
J: TRBJ2-1
V: TRBV5-1
D: TRBD2
CDR3: CASSASGLQYNEQFF
DNA: TGCGCCAGCAGCGCATCGGGACTACAATACAATGAGCAGTTCTTC

size: NA
J: TRBJ2-7
V: TRBV7-9
D: NA
CDR3: CASSLGGGSYEQYF
DNA: TGTGCCAGCAGCCTAGGGGGAGGGAGCTACGAGCAGTACTTC

size: NA
J: TRBJ2-1
V: TRBV5-1
D: NA
CDR3: CASSLPAGTHYNEQFF
DNA: TGCGCCAGCAGCTTGCCCGCCGGGACTCACTACAATGAGCAGTTCTTC

size: NA
J: TRBJ1-5
V: TRBV15
D: NA
CDR3: CATSIGDLDNQPQHF
DNA: TGTGCCACCAGCATTGGGGACCTCGACAACCAGCCCCAGCATTTT

size: NA
J: TRBJ2-7
V: TRBV6-1
D: NA
CDR3: CASSESPGFYEQYF
DNA: TGTGCCAGCAGTGAATCCCCCGGGTTCTACGAGCAGTACTTC

size: NA
J: TRBJ2-3
V: TRBV5-1
D: NA
CDR3: CASNPLWAASTDTQYF
DNA: TGCGCCAGCAACCCACTTTGGGCGGCTAGCACAGATACGCAGTATTTT

size: NA
J: TRBJ2-7
V: TRBV5-6
D: TRBD2
CDR3: CASSPYAGLAAVYEQYF
DNA: TGTGCCAGCAGCCCCTATGCGGGACTAGCGGCAGTCTACGAGCAGTACTTC

size: once
J: TRBJ1-1
V: TRBV19
D: NA
CDR3: CASRRGTPQDEAFF
DNA: TGTGCCAGTAGGAGGGGGACTCCACAGGACGAAGCTTTCTTT

size: NA
J: TRBJ2-7
V: TRBV29-1
D: NA
CDR3: CSGLLGEPYEQYF
DNA: TGCAGCGGATTATTAGGTGAACCCTACGAGCAGTACTTC

size: NA
J: TRBJ2-2
V: TRBV7-9
D: NA
CDR3: CASSLVGGNTGELFF
DNA: TGTGCCAGCAGCCTGGTAGGGGGTAACACCGGGGAGCTGTTTTTT

size: NA
J: TRBJ2-4
V: TRBV14
D: NA
CDR3: CASSQHPENIQYF
DNA: TGTGCCAGCAGCCAACACCCGGAGAACATTCAGTACTTC

size: NA
J: TRBJ2-1
V: TRBV7-9
D: NA
CDR3: CASSLGGSRDNEQFF
DNA: TGTGCCAGCAGCCTCGGGGGTAGCAGAGACAATGAGCAGTTCTTC

size: NA
J: TRBJ1-1
V: TRBV6-1
D: TRBD1
CDR3: CASRAGTGVGAFF
DNA: TGTGCCAGCAGGGCCGGGACAGGGGTTGGCGCTTTCTTT

size: NA
J: TRBJ1-4
V: TRBV4-1
D: NA
CDR3: CASSQEQRGPANEKLFF
DNA: TGCGCCAGCAGCCAAGAGCAACGGGGGCCGGCTAATGAAAAACTGTTTTTT

size: NA
J: TRBJ2-2
V: TRBV28
D: NA
CDR3: CASSLIVTDNTGELFF
DNA: TGTGCCAGCAGTTTAATCGTTACGGACAACACCGGGGAGCTGTTTTTT

size: NA
J: TRBJ1-1
V: TRBV11-2
D: NA
CDR3: CASSLYGRETEAFF
DNA: TGTGCCAGCAGCTTATATGGCAGGGAGACTGAAGCTTTCTTT

size: NA
J: TRBJ2-7
V: TRBV6-6
D: NA
CDR3: CASSYSVSPANEQYF
DNA: TGTGCCAGCAGTTACTCTGTCAGCCCGGCTAACGAGCAGTACTTC

size: few
J: TRBJ2-7
V: TRBV27
D: NA
CDR3: CASSLGRSYEQYF
DNA: TGTGCCAGCAGTTTAGGCCGGTCCTACGAGCAGTACTTC

size: NA
J: TRBJ2-4
V: TRBV9
D: NA
CDR3: CASSADEWGFGNIQYF
DNA: TGTGCCAGCAGCGCGGACGAGTGGGGTTTCGGAAACATTCAGTACTTC

size: NA
J: TRBJ2-1
V: TRBV9
D: NA
CDR3: CASSVAWSSYNEQFF
DNA: TGTGCCAGCAGCGTAGCCTGGAGCTCCTACAATGAGCAGTTCTTC

size: NA
J: TRBJ2-5
V: TRBV7-9
D: NA
CDR3: CASSLSVSETQYF
DNA: TGTGCCAGCAGCTTAAGCGTTTCAGAGACCCAGTACTTC

size: NA
J: TRBJ1-1
V: TRBV28
D: NA
CDR3: CASLNVVNTEAFF
DNA: TGTGCCAGCCTTAATGTAGTGAACACTGAAGCTTTCTTT

size: NA
J: TRBJ2-3
V: TRBV19
D: NA
CDR3: CASRNRESSWDTQYF
DNA: TGTGCCAGTAGAAATCGGGAGTCATCATGGGATACGCAGTATTTT

size: NA
J: TRBJ1-3
V: TRBV4-3
D: TRBD1
CDR3: CASSQVTGVQGGNTIYF
DNA: TGCGCCAGCAGCCAAGTAACAGGGGTTCAAGGTGGAAACACCATATATTTT

size: NA
J: TRBJ2-1
V: TRBV6-4
D: TRBD2
CDR3: CASSVRAGDEQFF
DNA: TGTGCCAGCAGTGTTAGGGCGGGAGATGAGCAGTTCTTC

size: NA
J: TRBJ2-7
V: TRBV5-4
D: NA
CDR3: CASSSTWDYEQYF
DNA: TGTGCCAGCAGCTCAACTTGGGACTACGAGCAGTACTTC

size: NA
J: TRBJ2-7
V: TRBV27
D: NA
CDR3: CASSSQVPPYEQYF
DNA: TGTGCCAGCAGTTCCCAGGTGCCCCCCTACGAGCAGTACTTC

size: NA
J: TRBJ2-2
V: TRBV19
D: NA
CDR3: CASSISGIGTGELFF
DNA: TGTGCCAGTAGTATCTCGGGAATCGGCACCGGGGAGCTGTTTTTT

size: NA
J: TRBJ2-1
V: TRBV2
D: NA
CDR3: CASSERRGDYNEQFF
DNA: TGTGCCAGCAGTGAAAGGCGGGGAGACTACAATGAGCAGTTCTTC

size: NA
J: TRBJ2-1
V: TRBV7-3
D: NA
CDR3: CASSLLSGVDNEQFF
DNA: TGTGCCAGCAGCTTGTTATCGGGAGTTGACAATGAGCAGTTCTTC

size: once
J: TRBJ2-3
V: TRBV6-5
D: NA
CDR3: CASSYWGPLSTDTQYF
DNA: TGTGCCAGCAGTTATTGGGGACCCCTTTCAACAGATACGCAGTATTTT

size: NA
J: TRBJ2-3
V: TRBV5-1
D: TRBD1
CDR3: CASSGGTGPPDTQYF
DNA: TGCGCCAGCAGCGGTGGGACAGGGCCACCAGATACGCAGTATTTT

size: NA
J: TRBJ1-1
V: TRBV27
D: NA
CDR3: CASSLSMGTNTEAFF
DNA: TGTGCCAGCAGTTTATCTATGGGGACAAACACTGAAGCTTTCTTT

size: NA
J: TRBJ2-5
V: TRBV5-1
D: TRBD2
CDR3: CASSLGLVLETQYF
DNA: TGCGCCAGCAGCCTCGGACTAGTATTAGAGACCCAGTACTTC